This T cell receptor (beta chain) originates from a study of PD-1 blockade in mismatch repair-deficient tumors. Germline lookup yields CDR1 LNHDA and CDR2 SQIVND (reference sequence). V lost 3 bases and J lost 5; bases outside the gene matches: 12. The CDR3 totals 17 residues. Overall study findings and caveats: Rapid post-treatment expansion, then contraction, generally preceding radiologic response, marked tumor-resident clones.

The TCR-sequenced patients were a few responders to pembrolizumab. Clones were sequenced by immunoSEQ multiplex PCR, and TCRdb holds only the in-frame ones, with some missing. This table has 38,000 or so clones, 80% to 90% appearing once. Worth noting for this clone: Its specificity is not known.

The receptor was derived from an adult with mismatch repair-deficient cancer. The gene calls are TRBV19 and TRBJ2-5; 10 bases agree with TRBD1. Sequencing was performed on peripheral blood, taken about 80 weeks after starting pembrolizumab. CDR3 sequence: CASSIEGGGQGSETQYF. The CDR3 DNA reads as TGTGCCAGTAGTATTGAGGGCGGGGGACAGGGGTCCGAGACCCAGTACTTC.